This T cell receptor beta chain emerged from a study of shared clonotypes between healthy human individuals. Germline V gene lookup returns CDR1 SEHNR and CDR2 FQNEAQ (reference sequence). The V end was cut by 5 bases, the J end by 4 bases, with 14 bases between. The CDR3 loop spans 14 amino acids. The method was immunoSEQ multiplex PCR; TCRdb's version includes in-frame clones alone and lacks a portion of them. Found here are fewer than 600,000 clones, approximately 80% of them singletons; the top ten hold 12%. This rearrangement joins TRBV7-9 to TRBJ1-2, with a possible D match to TRBD1 (5 bases). Sequencing was performed on PBMCs. The sequence was collected from a woman in her thirties or forties in good health. Some clones in this sample may be carry-over from other donors' samples. CDR3 sequence: CASSLGGGGYGYTF. The DNA of the CDR3 is TGTGCCAGCAGCCTGGGGGGAGGCGGCTATGGCTACACCTTC.